Presented here are 7 T cell receptor beta chains from one specimen sequenced in a study of blood T cell repertoires in COVID-19. Data came from immunoSEQ multiplex PCR; TCRdb stores just in-frame clones and leaves some out. The data show under 150,000 clones, with roughly four fifths seen just once and 3% to 5% held by the top ten. Sequenced sample: peripheral blood. These receptors were obtained from a woman aged 55-69 years with acute or convalescent COVID-19.

This clone was seen only once. The V gene is TRBV30, the J gene TRBJ1-5; perhaps TRBD1 as D (6 bases). Germline-derived CDR1 and CDR2 are GTSNPN and SVGIG (reference sequence). The CDR3 extends over 15 amino acids. The V gene lost 0 bases and the J gene lost 1 base, with 10 bases spanning the gap. The CDR3 reads CAWSVGGASNQPQHF. Written as DNA, the CDR3 is TGTGCCTGGAGTGTAGGGGGGGCAAGCAATCAGCCCCAGCATTTT.

The rearrangement joins TRBV9 to TRBJ2-2; no clear D. Trimming removed 4 bases from V and 2 bases from J, with 6 bases in between. The CDR3 extends over 13 amino acids. Per germline, CDR1 SGDLS and CDR2 YYNGEE. This chain's CDR3 is CASSIQNTGELFF. CDR3 nucleotide sequence: TGTGCCAGCAGCATCCAAAACACCGGGGAGCTGTTTTTT.

The J gene is TRBJ1-6, the V gene TRBV5-1, with 7 nucleotides matching TRBD1. The V gene end was trimmed by 0 bases and the J gene end by 9 bases; junction bases not matched to a gene: 9. The CDR3 extends over 16 amino acids. Germline CDR1 SGHRS, CDR2 YFSETQ. The CDR3 DNA sequence: TGCGCCAGCAGCTTGGACGCGACAGGGCTCGGTTCACCCCTCCACTTT. Translation gives CASSLDATGLGSPLHF.

The V and J genes are TRBV18 and TRBJ1-5, with D tentatively TRBD1 (5 bases). Germline loops: CDR1 KGHSH, CDR2 LQKENI. The germline V and J ends were trimmed by 3 bases and 4 bases, with 19 bases remaining between them. The CDR3 is 17 amino acids. CDR3 sequence reads: CASSPRGVPPTNQPQHF. For the CDR3, the DNA is TGTGCCAGCTCACCGCGGGGCGTCCCCCCCACTAATCAGCCCCAGCATTTT.

CDR3 region: CAITGQEFGYGYTF. The DNA of the CDR3 is TGTGCCATCACGGGACAGGAGTTCGGCTATGGCTACACCTTC. The genes are TRBV10-3 and TRBJ1-2; 8 nucleotides line up with TRBD1. From germline, CDR1 is ENHRY and CDR2 SYGVKD. This CDR3 comprises 14 residues. Trimming cost V 7 bases and J 4 bases; bases outside gene matches: 8.

J is TRBJ2-1 and V is TRBV27; TRBD2 matches at 7 bases. CDR1 is MNHEY, CDR2 SMNVEV, per germline (reference sequence). The CDR3 extends over 15 amino acids. Germline trimming cut 2 bases from V and 7 bases from J; bases unmatched to any gene: 8. Here the CDR3 DNA reads TGTGCCAGCAGTTTACAGGGCGGGAGCCCTAATGAGCAGTTCTTC. Protein sequence: CASSLQGGSPNEQFF.

The chain recombines TRBV7-8 with TRBJ2-7; 7 bases match TRBD1. Trimming removed 9 bases from V and 0 bases from J; junction bases left unmatched: 8. The CDR3 contains 14 residues. The V gene's germline CDR1 is SGHVS and CDR2 FQNEAQ. This CDR3 is CASVSGTVSYEQYF. The CDR3 coding sequence is TGTGCCAGTGTATCCGGGACAGTCTCCTACGAGCAGTACTTC.